The 5 T cell receptor beta chains reported below all come from one sample, sequenced in a study of blood T cell repertoires in COVID-19 (TCRdb year 2020). The library relied on the immunoSEQ multiplex PCR assay. As stored in TCRdb, this immuneACCESS dataset retains in-frame rearrangements with V and J assigned. A fraction of the clones does not appear; measured against another copy, unresolved V genes explain less than half of the discrepancy, and the remainder lacks a known reason. This sample holds about 320,000 clones; approximately 86% were observed only once. Around 8.9% of the sample is taken by the ten largest. The sequenced sample was PBMCs or T cells enriched from blood (not recorded which). These receptors were taken from a young woman who had recovered from COVID-19.

The gene calls are TRBV7-2 and TRBJ1-5; 9 bases align to TRBD1. The CDR3 contains 13 residues. The V and J ends lost 5 bases and 7 bases, in that order; junction bases with no gene match: 3. Germline values: CDR1 SGHTA, CDR2 FQGNSA. CDR3 region: CASSGQGRQPQHF. The CDR3 region has the DNA TGTGCCAGCAGCGGACAGGGGAGGCAGCCCCAGCATTTT.

The chain combines TRBV9 with TRBJ2-5, with 8 nucleotides matching TRBD2. V gave up 0 bases and J gave up 0 bases; unmatched junction bases: 4. Germline CDR1 is SGDLS and CDR2 is YYNGEE. This CDR3 comprises 16 residues. The CDR3 bases are TGTGCCAGCAGCGTAGGGATAGCGGGGAACCAAGAGACCCAGTACTTC. Its translation: CASSVGIAGNQETQYF.

The chain combines TRBV19 with TRBJ1-1, with 8 positions matching TRBD1. Germline CDR1 and CDR2: LNHDA and SQIVND (reference sequence). The CDR3 contains 15 residues. V was clipped by 7 bases and J by 4 bases; unmatched bases: 11. Written as DNA, the CDR3 is TGTGCCAGTAACGACAGGGGTCTCCTACTCACTGAAGCTTTCTTT. This gives the protein CASNDRGLLLTEAFF.

The J gene is TRBJ2-7, the V gene TRBV27; 8 bases match TRBD2. Per the germline V gene, CDR1 is MNHEY and CDR2 is SMNVEV (reference sequence). The V segment lost 2 bases and the J segment 2 bases; nucleotides outside the gene matches: 5. CDR3 size: 15 residues. CDR3 amino acids: CASSLRLAGTYEQYF. CDR3 DNA sequence: TGTGCCAGCAGTTTACGGCTAGCGGGCACCTACGAGCAGTACTTC.

The chain recombines TRBV19 with TRBJ2-1; 10 nucleotides align to TRBD2. The ends lost 5 bases at V and 6 bases at J; junction bases unmatched: 7. CDR3 length equals 15 residues. Germline V CDR1 and CDR2: LNHDA, SQIVND (reference sequence). CDR3 protein: CASSPLAGVGNEQFF. As DNA, the CDR3 is TGTGCCAGTAGTCCTCTAGCGGGAGTTGGCAATGAGCAGTTCTTC. The entire variable domain, with the rest obtained from reference TRBV19 and TRBJ2-1, is as follows: DGGITQSPKYLFRKEGQNVTLSCEQNLNHDAMYWYRQDPGQGLRLIYYSQIVNDFQKGDIAEGYSVSREKKESFPLTVTSAQKNPTAFYLCASSPLAGVGNEQFFGPGTRLTVL.